This T cell receptor (beta chain) was profiled in a study of blood T cell repertoires in COVID-19. Germline assignment: CDR1 SEHNR and CDR2 FQNEAQ (reference sequence). The V segment lost 4 bases and the J segment 3 bases; nucleotides outside the gene matches: 10. CDR3 length: 17 amino acids. Measured with immunoSEQ multiplex PCR; TCRdb has only the in-frame clones, and not every one. This table holds 150,000 to 200,000 clones, around 87% found once. The receptor comes from a man in his forties or fifties with active or convalescent COVID-19. Sequencing was carried out using peripheral blood. The J gene is TRBJ1-5, the V gene TRBV7-9; the match to TRBD1 covers 9 bases. The CDR3 loop is CASSSGQGNKDNQPQHF. DNA for the CDR3: TGTGCCAGCAGCTCTGGACAGGGGAATAAGGACAATCAGCCCCAGCATTTT.